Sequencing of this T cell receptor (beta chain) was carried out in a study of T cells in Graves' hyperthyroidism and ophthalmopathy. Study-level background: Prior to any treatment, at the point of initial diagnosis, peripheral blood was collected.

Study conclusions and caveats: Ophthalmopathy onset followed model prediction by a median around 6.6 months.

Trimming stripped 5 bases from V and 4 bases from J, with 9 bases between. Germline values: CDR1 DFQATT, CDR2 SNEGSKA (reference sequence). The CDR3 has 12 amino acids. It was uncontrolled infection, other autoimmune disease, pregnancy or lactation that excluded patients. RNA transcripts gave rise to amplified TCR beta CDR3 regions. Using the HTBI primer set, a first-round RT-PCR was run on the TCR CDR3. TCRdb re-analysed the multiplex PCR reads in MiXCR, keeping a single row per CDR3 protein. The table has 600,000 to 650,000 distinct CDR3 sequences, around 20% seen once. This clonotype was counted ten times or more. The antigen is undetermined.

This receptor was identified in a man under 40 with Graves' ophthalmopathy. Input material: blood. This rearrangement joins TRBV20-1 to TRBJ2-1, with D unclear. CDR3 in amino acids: CSAVAGYNEQFF. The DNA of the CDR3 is TGCAGTGCTGTTGCCGGTTACAATGAGCAGTTCTTC.